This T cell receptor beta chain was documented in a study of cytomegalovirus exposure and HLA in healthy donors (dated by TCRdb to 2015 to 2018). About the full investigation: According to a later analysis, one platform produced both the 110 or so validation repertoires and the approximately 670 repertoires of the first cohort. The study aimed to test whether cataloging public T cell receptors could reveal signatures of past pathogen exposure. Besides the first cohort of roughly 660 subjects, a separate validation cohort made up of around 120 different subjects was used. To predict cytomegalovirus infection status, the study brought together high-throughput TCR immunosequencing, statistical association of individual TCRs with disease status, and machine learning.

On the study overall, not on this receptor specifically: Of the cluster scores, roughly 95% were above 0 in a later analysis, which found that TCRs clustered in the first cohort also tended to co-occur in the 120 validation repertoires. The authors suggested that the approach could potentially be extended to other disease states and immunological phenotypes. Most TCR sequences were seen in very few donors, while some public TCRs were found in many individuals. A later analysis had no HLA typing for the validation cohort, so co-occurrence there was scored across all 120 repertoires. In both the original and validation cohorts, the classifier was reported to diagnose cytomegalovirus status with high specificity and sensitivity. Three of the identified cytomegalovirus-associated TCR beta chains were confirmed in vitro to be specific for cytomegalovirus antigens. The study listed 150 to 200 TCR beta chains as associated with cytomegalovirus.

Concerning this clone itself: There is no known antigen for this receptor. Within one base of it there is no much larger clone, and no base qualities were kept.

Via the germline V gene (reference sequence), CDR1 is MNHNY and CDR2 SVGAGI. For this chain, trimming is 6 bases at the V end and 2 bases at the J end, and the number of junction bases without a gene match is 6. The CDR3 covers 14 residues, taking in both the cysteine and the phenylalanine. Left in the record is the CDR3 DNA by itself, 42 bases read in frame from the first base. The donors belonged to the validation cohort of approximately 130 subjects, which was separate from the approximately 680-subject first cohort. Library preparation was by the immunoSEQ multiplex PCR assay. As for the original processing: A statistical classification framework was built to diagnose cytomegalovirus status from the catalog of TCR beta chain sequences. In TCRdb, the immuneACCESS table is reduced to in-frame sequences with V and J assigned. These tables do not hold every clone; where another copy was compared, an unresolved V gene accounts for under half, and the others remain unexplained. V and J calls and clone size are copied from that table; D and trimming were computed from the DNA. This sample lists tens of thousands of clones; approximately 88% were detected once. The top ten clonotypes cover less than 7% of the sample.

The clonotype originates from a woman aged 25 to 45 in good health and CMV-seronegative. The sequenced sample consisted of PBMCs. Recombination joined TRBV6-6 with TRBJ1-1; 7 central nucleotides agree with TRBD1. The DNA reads TGTGCCAGCAGCCCTAGGGACAGTAACACTGAAGCTTTCTTT. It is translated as CASSPRDSNTEAFF.